This is a list of T cell receptor beta chains from one sample in a study of T cell repertoires in cytomegalovirus infection. Each CDR3 protein is one row after TCRdb ran MiXCR on the reads. The sample contains approximately 990,000 distinct CDR3 sequences, roughly 30% of which appear only once. These receptors are not linked to any known antigen. The sample was cultured CD8+ T cells from PBMCs, taken from culture after CMV antigen stimulation. These receptors came from a human donor in good health (CMV status not recorded). Some clones in this sample may be carry-over from other donors' samples. CDR3s include the opening cysteine and the closing phenylalanine or tryptophan. The D gene is left open where the match is weak. The size of a clone is reported for some rows only, either as once, few or many, or as a class for expanded clones.

j_call | d_call | v_call | clone_size | cdr3_nt | cdr3_aa
TRBJ2-1 | TRBD2 | TRBV7-8 | many | TGTGCCAGCAGCCTGGGACTAGCGGGGGTAACTAATGAGCAGTTCTTC | CASSLGLAGVTNEQFF
TRBJ2-7 | TRBD1 | TRBV10-3 | few | TGTGCCATCAGTGAAGCTCAGGGGGCGATTCACGAGCAGTACTTC | CAISEAQGAIHEQYF
TRBJ2-3 | TRBD2 | TRBV2 | NA | TGTGCCAGCAGTGAAGGTGGGACTAGGGTTCTATGGGATACGCAGTATTTT | CASSEGGTRVLWDTQYF
TRBJ1-1 | NA | TRBV19 | NA | TGTGCCAGTATTGACCTGAACACTGAAGCTTTCTTT | CASIDLNTEAFF
TRBJ1-2 | NA | TRBV19 | few | TGTGCCACCGAGGACAGCTTTACCTATGGCTACACCTTC | CATEDSFTYGYTF
TRBJ2-1 | TRBD2 | TRBV10-1 | NA | TGCGCCAGCAGCACCCCACTAGCGGGGGCGGATGAGCAGTTCTTC | CASSTPLAGADEQFF
TRBJ2-3 | NA | TRBV2 | NA | TGTGCCAGCAGTGGGCCGCTGCACGCGGATACGCAGTATTTT | CASSGPLHADTQYF
TRBJ1-5 | NA | TRBV20-1 | few | TGCAGTGCTGTGACGGGACAGCCCCAGCATTTT | CSAVTGQPQHF
TRBJ2-3 | TRBD2 | TRBV14 | NA | TGTGCCAGCAGCCAAGAAGCCCTAGCGGGGGGCCTTCTCGCATATACGCAGTATTTT | CASSQEALAGGLLAYTQYF
TRBJ2-3 | TRBD1 | TRBV2 | NA | TGTGCCAACAGGGGACAGGACGCAGATACGCAGTATTTT | CANRGQDADTQYF
TRBJ2-7 | NA | TRBV15 | few | TGTGCCACCAGCAGAGATAGAGTCGGGGGCTCCGAGCAGTACTTC | CATSRDRVGGSEQYF
TRBJ2-3 | TRBD2 | TRBV6-5 | few | TGTGCCAGCAGTCACCGGACTAGTATCGCAGATACGCAGTATTTT | CASSHRTSIADTQYF
TRBJ2-2 | NA | TRBV9 | NA | TGTGCCAGCAGCGTAGCGGAGGGGGGGCCACTCGGGGAGCTGTTTTTT | CASSVAEGGPLGELFF
TRBJ2-5 | NA | TRBV5-4 | NA | TGTGCCAGCAGCCTACGGGCCGGTGGTAGGATTATGCAGACCCAGTACTTC | CASSLRAGGRIMQTQYF
TRBJ2-7 | NA | TRBV7-6 | NA | TGTGCCAGCAGCTTAGTCGGGCCTTACTACGAGCAGTACTTC | CASSLVGPYYEQYF
TRBJ2-2 | TRBD2 | TRBV4-1 | NA | TGTGCCAGCAGCCAAGAATCCGGACTAGTTTTGAGGAACACCGGGGAGCTGTTTTTT | CASSQESGLVLRNTGELFF
TRBJ2-3 | NA | TRBV10-3 | NA | TGTGCCATCAGTGAGTCGAGTAGCAGGCCCGGCACAGATACGCAGTATTTT | CAISESSSRPGTDTQYF
TRBJ2-5 | NA | TRBV23-1 | many | TGCGCCAGCAGTCAACCGGGCCAACAAGAGACCCAGTACTTC | CASSQPGQQETQYF
TRBJ2-3 | NA | TRBV15 | few | TGTGCCACCAGCAGAAACACAGATACGCAGTATTTT | CATSRNTDTQYF
TRBJ2-5 | NA | TRBV15 | NA | TGTGCCACCAGCAGTCGGGGAGGAGAGACCCAGTACTTC | CATSSRGGETQYF
TRBJ2-1 | TRBD2 | TRBV7-6 | few | TGTGCCAGCAGCTTAGTACCTAGCGGGGGGTCCTACAATGAGCAGTTCTTC | CASSLVPSGGSYNEQFF
TRBJ2-2 | TRBD1 | TRBV7-6 | NA | TGTGCCAGCAGCTTCTTCTCCGGGACAGGGGCGAACACCGGGGAGCTGTTTTTT | CASSFFSGTGANTGELFF
TRBJ2-7 | TRBD2 | TRBV19 | NA | TGTGCCAGTAGCCCGACGCCGGGACTAAAGTACTTC | CASSPTPGLKYF
TRBJ1-1 | NA | TRBV6-6 | NA | TGTGCCAGCATGCTAAGCGGGCGGTACAACACTGAAGCTTTCTTT | CASMLSGRYNTEAFF
TRBJ1-2 | NA | TRBV28 | NA | TGTGCCAGCAGTTTCGGGGGGGGTCCTGGCTACACCTTC | CASSFGGGPGYTF
TRBJ2-5 | NA | TRBV6-2/TRBV6-3 | few | TGTGCCAGCACCGACAGCGGGCAAGGAGAGACCCAGTACTTC | CASTDSGQGETQYF
TRBJ2-1 | NA | TRBV7-6 | many | TGTGCCAGCAGCTTAAAAGGGGGCTCCTACAATGAGCAGTTCTTC | CASSLKGGSYNEQFF
TRBJ2-2 | NA | TRBV7-9 | few | TGTGCCAGCAGCTTAACCGGTTACACCGGGGAGCTGTTTTTT | CASSLTGYTGELFF